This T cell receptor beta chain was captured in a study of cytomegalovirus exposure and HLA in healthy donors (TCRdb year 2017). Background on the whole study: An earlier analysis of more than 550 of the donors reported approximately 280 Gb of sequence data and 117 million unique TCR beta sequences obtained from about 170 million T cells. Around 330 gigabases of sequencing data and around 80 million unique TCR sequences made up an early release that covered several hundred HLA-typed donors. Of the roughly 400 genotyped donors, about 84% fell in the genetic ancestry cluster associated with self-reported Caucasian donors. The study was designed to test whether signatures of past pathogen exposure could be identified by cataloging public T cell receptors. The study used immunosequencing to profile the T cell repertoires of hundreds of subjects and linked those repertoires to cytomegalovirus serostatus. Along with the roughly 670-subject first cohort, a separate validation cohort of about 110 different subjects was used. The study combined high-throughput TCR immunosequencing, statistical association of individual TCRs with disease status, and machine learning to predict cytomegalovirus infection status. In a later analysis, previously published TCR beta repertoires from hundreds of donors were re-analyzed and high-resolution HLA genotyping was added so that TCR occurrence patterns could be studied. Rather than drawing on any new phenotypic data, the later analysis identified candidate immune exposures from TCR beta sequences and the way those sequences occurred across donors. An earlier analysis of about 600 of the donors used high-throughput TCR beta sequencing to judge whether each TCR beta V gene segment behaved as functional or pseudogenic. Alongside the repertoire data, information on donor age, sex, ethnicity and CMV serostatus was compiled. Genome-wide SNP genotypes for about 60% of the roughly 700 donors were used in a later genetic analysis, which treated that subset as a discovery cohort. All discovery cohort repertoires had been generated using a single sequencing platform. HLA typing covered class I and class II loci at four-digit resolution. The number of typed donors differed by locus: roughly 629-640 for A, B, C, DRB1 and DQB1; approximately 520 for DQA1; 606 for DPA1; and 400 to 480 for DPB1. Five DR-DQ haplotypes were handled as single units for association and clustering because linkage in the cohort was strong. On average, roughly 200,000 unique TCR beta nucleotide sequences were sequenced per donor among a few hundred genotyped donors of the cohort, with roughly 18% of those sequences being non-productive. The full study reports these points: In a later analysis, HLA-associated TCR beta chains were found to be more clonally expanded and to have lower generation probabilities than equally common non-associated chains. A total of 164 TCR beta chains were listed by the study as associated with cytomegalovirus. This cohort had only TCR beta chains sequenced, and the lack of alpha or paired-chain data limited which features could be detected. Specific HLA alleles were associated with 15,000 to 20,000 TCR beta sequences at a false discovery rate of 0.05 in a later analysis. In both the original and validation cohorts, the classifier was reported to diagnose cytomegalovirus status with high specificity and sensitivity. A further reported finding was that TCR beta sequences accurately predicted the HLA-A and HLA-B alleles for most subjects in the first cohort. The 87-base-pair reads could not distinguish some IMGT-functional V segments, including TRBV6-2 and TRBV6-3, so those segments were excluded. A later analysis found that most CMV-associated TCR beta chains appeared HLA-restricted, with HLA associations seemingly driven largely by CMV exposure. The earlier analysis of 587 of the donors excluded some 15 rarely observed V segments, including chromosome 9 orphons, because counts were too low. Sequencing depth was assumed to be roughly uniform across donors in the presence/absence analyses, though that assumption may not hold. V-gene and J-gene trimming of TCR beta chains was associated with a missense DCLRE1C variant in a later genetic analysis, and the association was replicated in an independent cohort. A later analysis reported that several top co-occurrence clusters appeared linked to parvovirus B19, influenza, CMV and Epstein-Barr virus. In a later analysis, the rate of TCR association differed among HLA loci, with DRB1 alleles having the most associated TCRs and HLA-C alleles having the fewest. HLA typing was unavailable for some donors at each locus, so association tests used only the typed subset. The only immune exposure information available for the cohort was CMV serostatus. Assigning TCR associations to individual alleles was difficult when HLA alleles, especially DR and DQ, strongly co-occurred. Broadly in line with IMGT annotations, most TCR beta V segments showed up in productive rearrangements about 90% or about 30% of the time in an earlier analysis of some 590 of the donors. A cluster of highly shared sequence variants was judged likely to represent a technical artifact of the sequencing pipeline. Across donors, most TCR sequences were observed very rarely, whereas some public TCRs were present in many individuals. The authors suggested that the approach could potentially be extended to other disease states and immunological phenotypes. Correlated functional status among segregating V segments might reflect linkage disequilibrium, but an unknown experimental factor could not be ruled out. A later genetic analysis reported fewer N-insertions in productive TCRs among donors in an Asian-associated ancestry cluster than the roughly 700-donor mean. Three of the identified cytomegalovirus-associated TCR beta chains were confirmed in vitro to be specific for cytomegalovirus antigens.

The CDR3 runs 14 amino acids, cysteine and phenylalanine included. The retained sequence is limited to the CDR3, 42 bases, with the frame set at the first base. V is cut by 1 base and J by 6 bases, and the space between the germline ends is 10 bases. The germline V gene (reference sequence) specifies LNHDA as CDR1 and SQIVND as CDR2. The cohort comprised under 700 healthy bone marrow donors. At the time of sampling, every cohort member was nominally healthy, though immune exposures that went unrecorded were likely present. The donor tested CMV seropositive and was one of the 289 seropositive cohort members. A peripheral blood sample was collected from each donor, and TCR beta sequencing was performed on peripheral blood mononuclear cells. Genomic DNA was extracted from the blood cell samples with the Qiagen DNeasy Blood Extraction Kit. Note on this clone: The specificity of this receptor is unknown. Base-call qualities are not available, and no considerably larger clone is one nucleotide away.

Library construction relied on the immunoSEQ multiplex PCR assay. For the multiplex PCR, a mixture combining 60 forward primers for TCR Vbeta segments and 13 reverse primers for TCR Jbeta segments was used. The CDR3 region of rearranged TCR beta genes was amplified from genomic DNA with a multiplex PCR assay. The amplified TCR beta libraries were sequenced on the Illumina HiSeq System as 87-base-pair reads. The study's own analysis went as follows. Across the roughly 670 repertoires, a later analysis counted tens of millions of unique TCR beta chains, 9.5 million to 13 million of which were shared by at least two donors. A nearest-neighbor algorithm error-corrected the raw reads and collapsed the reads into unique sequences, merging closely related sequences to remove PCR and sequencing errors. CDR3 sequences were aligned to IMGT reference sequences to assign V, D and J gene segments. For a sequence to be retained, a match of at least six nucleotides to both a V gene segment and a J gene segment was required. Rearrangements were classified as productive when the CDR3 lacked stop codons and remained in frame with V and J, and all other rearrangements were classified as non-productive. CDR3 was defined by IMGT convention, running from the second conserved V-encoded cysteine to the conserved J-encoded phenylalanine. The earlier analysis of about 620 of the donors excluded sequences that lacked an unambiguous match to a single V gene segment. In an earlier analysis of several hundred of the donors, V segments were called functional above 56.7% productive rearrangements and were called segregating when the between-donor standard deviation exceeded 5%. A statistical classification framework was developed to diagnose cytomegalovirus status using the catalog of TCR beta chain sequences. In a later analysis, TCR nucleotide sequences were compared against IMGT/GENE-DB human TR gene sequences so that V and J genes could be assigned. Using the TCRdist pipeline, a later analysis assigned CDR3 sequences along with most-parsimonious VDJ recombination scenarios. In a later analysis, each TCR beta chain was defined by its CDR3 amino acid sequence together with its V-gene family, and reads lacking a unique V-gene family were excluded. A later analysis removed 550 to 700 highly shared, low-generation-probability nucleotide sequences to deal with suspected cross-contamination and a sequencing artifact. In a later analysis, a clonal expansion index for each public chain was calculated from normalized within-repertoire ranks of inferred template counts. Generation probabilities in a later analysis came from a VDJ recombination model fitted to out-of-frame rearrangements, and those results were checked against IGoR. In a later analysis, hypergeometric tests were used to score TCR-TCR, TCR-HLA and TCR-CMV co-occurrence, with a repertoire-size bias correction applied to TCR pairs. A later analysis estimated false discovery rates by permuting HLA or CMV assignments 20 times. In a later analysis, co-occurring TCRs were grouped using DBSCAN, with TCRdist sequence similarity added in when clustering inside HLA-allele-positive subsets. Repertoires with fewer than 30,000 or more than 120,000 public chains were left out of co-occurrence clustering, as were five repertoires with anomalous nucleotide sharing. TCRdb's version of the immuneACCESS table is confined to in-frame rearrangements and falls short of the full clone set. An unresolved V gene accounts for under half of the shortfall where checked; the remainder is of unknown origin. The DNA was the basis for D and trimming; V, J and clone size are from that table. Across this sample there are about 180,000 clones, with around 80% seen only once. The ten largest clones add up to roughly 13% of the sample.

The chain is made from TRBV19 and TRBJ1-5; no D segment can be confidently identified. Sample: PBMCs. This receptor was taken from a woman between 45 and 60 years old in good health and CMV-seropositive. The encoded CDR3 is CASSIGHGGQPQHF. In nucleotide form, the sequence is TGTGCCAGTAGTATAGGACACGGAGGTCAGCCCCAGCATTTT.